The rows below give T cell receptor beta chains drawn from one sample of a study of neurological immune-mediated disorders. Using its own MiXCR run on the 5' RACE reads, TCRdb lists one record per CDR3 protein. In the table there are some 83,000 distinct CDR3 sequences, 2.5% to 3% of which are singletons. Sequencing was carried out using PBMCs. The receptors derive from a woman aged 25 to 39 with multiple sclerosis. CDR3s include the opening cysteine and the closing phenylalanine or tryptophan. D genes are given only for firm matches. Clone size is not always given. Where it is, it says once, few, many or a class for expanded clones.

-,TRBV3-1,TRBJ1-1,many,CASSSRTRGSSEAFF,TGTGCCAGCAGCTCCCGGACAAGGGGGTCTAGTGAAGCTTTCTTT
TRBD2,TRBV7-9,TRBJ2-3,many,CASSSLGTNADTQYF,TGTGCCAGCAGCTCGTTGGGGACTAACGCAGATACGCAGTATTTT
-,TRBV28,TRBJ2-1,many,CASIGPFRNEQFF,TGTGCCAGCATCGGGCCGTTCCGAAATGAGCAGTTCTTC
-,TRBV7-2,TRBJ2-1,many,CASSKSSGAGNEQFF,TGTGCCAGCAGCAAGAGTTCTGGAGCCGGCAATGAGCAGTTCTTC
-,TRBV27,TRBJ1-4,many,CASSSRESTNEKLFF,TGTGCCAGCAGCAGCCGGGAGTCAACTAATGAAAAACTGTTTTTT
TRBD1,TRBV5-1,TRBJ2-3,-,CASSLHGTGSDTQYF,TGCGCCAGCAGCTTACACGGGACAGGGTCGGATACGCAGTATTTT
-,TRBV10-3,TRBJ2-7,many,CAIRGQGDEQYF,TGTGCCATCAGGGGGCAGGGAGACGAGCAGTACTTC
TRBD2,TRBV20-1,TRBJ2-5,many,CSAPGLAEETQYF,TGCAGTGCGCCAGGACTAGCGGAAGAGACCCAGTACTTC
TRBD2,TRBV11-2,TRBJ2-1,many,CASSAELAGGLADNEQFF,TGTGCCAGCAGCGCGGAACTAGCGGGAGGGTTGGCCGACAATGAGCAGTTCTTC
TRBD2,TRBV20-1,TRBJ2-1,many,CSADDPTSGRPNEQFF,TGCAGTGCTGACGACCCCACTAGCGGGAGGCCTAATGAGCAGTTCTTC
-,TRBV29-1,TRBJ1-4,many,CSVEPGTRGKLFF,TGCAGCGTTGAACCGGGGACGAGGGGAAAACTGTTTTTT
TRBD1,TRBV10-3,TRBJ2-3,many,CAISASGTGPTSTDTQYF,TGTGCCATCAGTGCATCCGGGACAGGGCCCACTAGCACAGATACGCAGTATTTT
-,TRBV4-1,TRBJ1-5,many,CASSWRPGNQPQHF,TGCGCCAGCAGCTGGAGGCCGGGCAATCAGCCCCAGCATTTT
-,TRBV6-1,TRBJ2-6,many,CASSESPRISGANVLTF,TGTGCCAGCAGTGAAAGTCCCCGAATCTCTGGGGCCAACGTCCTGACTTTC
-,TRBV7-2,TRBJ2-5,many,CASSLDPGVRETQYF,TGTGCCAGCAGCTTAGATCCGGGAGTGAGGGAGACCCAGTACTTC
TRBD1,TRBV15,TRBJ1-1,many,CATSLRQGGWTEAFF,TGTGCCACCAGCTTACGACAGGGGGGATGGACTGAAGCTTTCTTT
-,TRBV20-1,TRBJ2-5,many,CSAEPLDRQETQYF,TGCAGTGCCGAACCGCTGGACAGACAAGAGACCCAGTACTTC
-,TRBV20-1,TRBJ2-3,many,CSAPPDGNTDTQYF,TGCAGTGCCCCTCCCGACGGGAACACAGATACGCAGTATTTT
-,TRBV6-1,TRBJ2-1,-,CASSVGSPQFF,TGTGCCAGCAGTGTAGGGTCTCCGCAGTTCTTC
-,TRBV5-5,TRBJ2-7,many,CASGSTYEQYF,TGTGCCAGCGGGTCCACCTACGAGCAGTACTTC
-,TRBV6-5,TRBJ1-1,few,CASSNGPVDRREAFF,TGTGCCAGCAGTAATGGCCCCGTCGACAGGCGTGAAGCTTTCTTT
TRBD2,TRBV10-3,TRBJ2-7,many,CAISEPRLAGAGQYF,TGTGCCATCAGTGAGCCTAGACTAGCGGGAGCCGGGCAGTACTTC
-,TRBV4-3,TRBJ2-3,many,CASSQAARHTDTQYF,TGCGCCAGCAGCCAAGCGGCCAGGCACACAGATACGCAGTATTTT
-,TRBV11-2,TRBJ2-1,many,CASSLEAANEQFF,TGTGCCAGCAGCCTGGAGGCCGCCAATGAGCAGTTCTTC
-,TRBV29-1,TRBJ2-1,many,CSTRVYNEQFF,TGCAGCACCAGGGTGTACAATGAGCAGTTCTTC
-,TRBV10-3,TRBJ2-4,many,CAISDRESPLAKNIQYF,TGTGCCATCAGTGACCGGGAGAGCCCCTTAGCCAAAAACATTCAGTACTTC
TRBD2,TRBV20-1,TRBJ2-7,many,CSARDLWGGYEQYF,TGCAGTGCTAGAGATTTGTGGGGGGGGTACGAGCAGTACTTC
-,TRBV10-3,TRBJ1-1,many,CAISESGGANTEAFF,TGTGCCATCAGTGAGTCTGGCGGGGCGAACACTGAAGCTTTCTTT
-,TRBV29-1,TRBJ2-7,many,CSVEVVQGSYEQYF,TGCAGCGTTGAAGTGGTCCAGGGTAGCTACGAGCAGTACTTC
TRBD1,TRBV7-2,TRBJ2-3,many,CASSGWDRNTDTQYF,TGTGCCAGCAGCGGCTGGGACAGAAACACAGATACGCAGTATTTT
-,TRBV7-2,TRBJ2-5,many,CASSLGGVGTQYF,TGTGCCAGCAGCTTAGGCGGGGTTGGGACCCAGTACTTC
-,TRBV20-1,TRBJ2-7,many,CIRVHYEQYF,TGCATTCGAGTACACTACGAGCAGTACTTC
TRBD2,TRBV29-1,TRBJ2-3,many,CSSMASGMYDTQYF,TGCAGCTCCATGGCTAGCGGGATGTACGATACGCAGTATTTT
-,TRBV5-1,TRBJ2-7,many,CASSLAPIYEQYF,TGCGCCAGCAGCTTGGCCCCGATTTACGAGCAGTACTTC
-,TRBV24-1,TRBJ2-1,many,CATREGDEQFF,TGTGCCACCAGAGAGGGGGATGAGCAGTTCTTC
-,TRBV5-1,TRBJ1-1,many,CASSFQRDTEAFF,TGCGCCAGCAGCTTCCAAAGGGACACTGAAGCTTTCTTT
-,TRBV5-1,TRBJ2-3,many,CASSLGTGTDTQYF,TGCGCCAGCAGCTTGGGGACTGGTACAGATACGCAGTATTTT
-,TRBV20-1,TRBJ2-1,many,CSARAGRNNEQFF,TGCAGTGCTAGGGCGGGAAGGAACAATGAGCAGTTCTTC
TRBD1,TRBV20-1,TRBJ1-1,many,CSATGQGAYTEAFF,TGCAGTGCTACGGGACAGGGGGCCTATACTGAAGCTTTCTTT
-,TRBV28,TRBJ2-7,many,CASRSTDSYEQYF,TGTGCCAGCAGATCAACGGACAGCTACGAGCAGTACTTC
-,TRBV5-1,TRBJ2-7,many,CASSSNSYEQYF,TGCGCCAGCAGCTCGAACAGCTACGAGCAGTACTTC
-,TRBV15,TRBJ2-1,many,CATSRPRGDTFSYNEQFF,TGTGCCACCAGCAGACCGAGGGGGGACACTTTCTCCTACAATGAGCAGTTCTTC
TRBD2,TRBV5-1,TRBJ2-7,many,CASSTAGAPSSYEQYF,TGCGCCAGCAGTACGGCGGGAGCCCCAAGCTCCTACGAGCAGTACTTC
-,TRBV3-1,TRBJ2-7,many,CASRRSGTTYEQYF,TGTGCCAGCAGACGAAGCGGGACAACCTACGAGCAGTACTTC
TRBD2,TRBV20-1,TRBJ2-3,many,CSARLAGVGPDTQYF,TGCAGTGCCCGACTAGCGGGAGTCGGGCCAGATACGCAGTATTTT
-,TRBV18,TRBJ1-2,many,CASSPPVLTLNYGYTF,TGTGCCAGCTCACCACCTGTATTGACGCTAAACTATGGCTACACCTTC
-,TRBV9,TRBJ2-7,many,CASIFRGTYEQYF,TGTGCCAGCATCTTTAGGGGGACCTACGAGCAGTACTTC
-,TRBV7-6,TRBJ2-3,few,CASSLMGGIGTDTQYF,TGTGCCAGCAGCTTAATGGGCGGGATTGGCACAGATACGCAGTATTTT
-,TRBV2,TRBJ2-3,many,CASSEAGDRTDTQYF,TGTGCCAGCAGTGAAGCGGGGGACCGCACAGATACGCAGTATTTT
-,TRBV6-5,TRBJ2-6,many,CASSYISGHFSGANVLTF,TGTGCCAGCAGTTACATATCGGGACACTTCTCTGGGGCCAACGTCCTGACTTTC
TRBD2,TRBV14,TRBJ2-7,-,CASSQGRVAGGYEQYF,TGTGCCAGCAGCCAAGGTCGGGTAGCGGGCGGATACGAGCAGTACTTC
-,TRBV12-3/TRBV12-4,TRBJ1-4,few,CASSRTRGEKLFF,TGTGCCAGCAGCCGGACCCGTGGTGAAAAACTGTTTTTT
-,TRBV4-3,TRBJ1-1,many,CASSQDRHLNTEAFF,TGCGCCAGCAGCCAAGATCGACACTTGAACACTGAAGCTTTCTTT
-,TRBV29-1,TRBJ1-1,many,CTGGTEAFF,TGCACCGGGGGGACTGAAGCTTTCTTT